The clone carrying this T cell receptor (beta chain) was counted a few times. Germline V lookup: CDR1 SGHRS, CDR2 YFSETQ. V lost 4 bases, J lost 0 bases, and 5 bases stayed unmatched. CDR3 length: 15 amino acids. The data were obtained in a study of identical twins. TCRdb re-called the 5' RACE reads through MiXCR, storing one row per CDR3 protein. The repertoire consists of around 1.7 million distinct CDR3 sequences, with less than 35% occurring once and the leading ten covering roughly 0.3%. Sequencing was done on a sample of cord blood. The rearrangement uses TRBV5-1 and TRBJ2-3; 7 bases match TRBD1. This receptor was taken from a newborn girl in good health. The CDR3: CASSRRDSSTDTQYF. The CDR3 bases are TGCGCCAGCAGCCGCCGGGACAGCAGCACAGATACGCAGTATTTT.